This T cell receptor (beta chain) was identified in a study of spatial heterogeneity in lung cancer. Study in general: There were around 72 donors, all of them untreated patients with early-stage non-small cell lung cancer. Alpha-chain detections were consistently fewer than beta-chain detections among the sequences. Overall study findings and caveats: Compared with follow-up, resection was when ubiquitous expanded tumor TCRs appeared in blood more.

Individual TCR cDNA molecules each bore their own unique molecular identifier. TCRdb re-called the 5' RACE reads with MiXCR, one entry per CDR3 protein. This sample yields more than 95,000 distinct CDR3 sequences, of which 9.5% to 15% are seen a single time; 16% belongs to the top ten. CDR3 length equals 13 residues. Between the trimmed V and J ends, which lost 4 bases and 7 bases, there was a span of 11 bases. Germline V gives CDR1 SGHTA, CDR2 FQGNSA. As regards this clonotype: The antigen is unknown.

Time point specified: blood at routine non-recurrence follow-up after resection. The sequenced material consisted of unsorted whole RNA from tumor, nontumor lung or frozen PBMC. This clonotype originated in a male donor with early-stage non-small cell lung cancer. V gene TRBV7-2 combines with J gene TRBJ1-5; the D gene is possibly TRBD1 (6 bases). The sample here was PBMCs, taken at follow-up. The CDR3 protein is CASSSVRGQPQHF. In nucleotides, the CDR3 is TGTGCCAGCAGCTCCGTCAGGGGACAGCCCCAGCATTTT.